These 30 T cell receptor beta chains share one sample of origin, sequenced in a study of T-cell reconstitution after alpha-beta-depleted transplantation in children. Unique molecular identifiers were built into the TCRbeta library. TCRdb re-called the PCR reads with MiXCR, one entry per CDR3 protein. The sample comprises about a million distinct CDR3 sequences, roughly 29% of which are singletons, and more than 25% rests with the top ten. Sequences were derived from PBMCs, mostly from graft donor cells, sampled 360 days after TCRalphabeta/CD19-depleted stem cell transplant. The receptors shown here come from a boy less than two years old who had a stem cell transplant for SCID, so the T cells may come from the graft donor.

The gene calls are TRBV12-3 or TRBV12-4 and TRBJ2-1, with 9 bases that match TRBD2. This CDR3 has 18 amino acids. Trimming at V came to 1 base and at J to 0 bases, leaving 7 bases not matched to a gene. CDR3 protein: CASSLGTSDYSSYNEQFF. CDR3 coding DNA: TGTGCCAGCAGTTTAGGGACTAGCGACTATAGCTCCTACAATGAGCAGTTCTTC.

This clonotype appeared a single time. The CDR3 is CASSPRHYYGYTF. CDR3 DNA sequence: TGCGCCAGCAGCCCGCGACATTACTATGGCTACACCTTC. The chain links TRBV5-1 to TRBJ1-2; D gene ambiguous. CDR1 is SGHRS, CDR2 YFSETQ, per germline. The CDR3 has 13 residues. Trimming took off 4 bases at V and 3 bases at J, with 10 bases between the two ends.

This clonotype was counted only a few times. The rearrangement links TRBV5-6 to TRBJ2-7; D gene uncertain. Trimming pared 2 bases from V and 4 bases from J, leaving 7 bases between. The CDR3 runs 12 residues. Germline CDR1 and CDR2: SGHDT and YYEEEE. The CDR3 spells CASSFIDYEQYF. The CDR3 DNA reads TGTGCCAGCAGCTTTATCGATTACGAGCAGTACTTC.

The rearrangement uses TRBV7-2 and TRBJ2-4; D is unclear. The CDR3 is 14 residues long. V lost 2 bases and J lost 8, with 13 bases in between. Looked up from germline, CDR1 is SGHTA and CDR2 is FQGNSA. The CDR3 nucleotides read TGTGCCAGCAGCTTACCCAAGCGCCGGGACATTCAGTACTTC. Translation: CASSLPKRRDIQYF. Supplemented by reference TRBV7-2 and TRBJ2-4, the full variable domain reads GAGVSQSPSNKVTEKGKDVELRCDPISGHTALYWYRQSLGQGLEFLIYFQGNSAPDKSGLPSDRFSAERTGGSVSTLTIQRTQQEDSAVYLCASSLPKRRDIQYFGAGTRLSVL.

This chain uses TRBV12-3 or TRBV12-4 with TRBJ2-5, with D maybe TRBD1 (5 bases). The CDR3 consists of 13 residues. With 5 bases removed from V and 5 bases from J, the gap between germline ends came to 12 bases. The CDR3 DNA follows: TGTGCCAGCAGTCTGACAGTAAAGGAGACCCAGTACTTC. Translated, it gives CASSLTVKETQYF.

This clonotype occurred many times. The CDR3 spells CASSFTGDYEQYF. The DNA of the CDR3 is TGTGCCAGCAGCTTCACAGGGGACTACGAGCAGTACTTC. J is TRBJ2-7 and V is TRBV7-9; 7 bases match TRBD1. V lost 3 bases, J lost 3 bases, and 2 bases stayed unmatched. The germline gives CDR1 SEHNR, CDR2 FQNEAQ (reference sequence). This CDR3 region has 13 residues.

The chain couples TRBV11-2 to TRBJ2-1; D assignment may be TRBD1 or TRBD2 (6 bases each). V gave up 5 bases and J gave up 7 bases, with 18 bases separating them. CDR3 length: 15 amino acids. Germline V gene lookup returns CDR1 SGHAT and CDR2 FQNNGV. The CDR3: CASSRGGLAKNEQFF. For the CDR3, the DNA is TGTGCCAGCAGCCGAGGGGGACTCGCCAAGAATGAGCAGTTCTTC.

The chain couples TRBV5-1 to TRBJ2-1; D is tentatively TRBD1 or TRBD2 (5 bases each). V dropped 0 bases and J dropped 6 bases, with 19 bases sitting between them. Germline V lookup: CDR1 SGHRS, CDR2 YFSETQ. The CDR3 is 17 amino acids. In DNA form, the CDR3 reads TGCGCCAGCAGCTTGGGGGGGTCGGGTGGACCCCGCAATGAGCAGTTCTTC. The encoded protein is CASSLGGSGGPRNEQFF.

The chain joins TRBV20-1 to TRBJ1-2, with D tentatively TRBD1 (5 bases). There are 13 residues in the CDR3. Germline loops: CDR1 DFQATT, CDR2 SNEGSKA (reference sequence). V dropped 3 bases and J dropped 4 bases, with 12 bases sitting between them. The CDR3 sequence is CSARGSGGYGYTF. The CDR3, as DNA: TGCAGTGCTAGGGGGAGCGGGGGCTATGGCTACACCTTC.

The CDR3 DNA reads as TGTGCCAGCAGCGTAGCTACGTTGGGCGGGGGCCGCTACAATGAGCAGTTCTTC. It yields the protein CASSVATLGGGRYNEQFF. The genes are TRBV9 and TRBJ2-1, with TRBD2 as a possible D gene (7 bases). With 0 bases removed from V and 3 bases from J, the gap between germline ends came to 19 bases. Germline V gene sequence: CDR1 SGDLS, CDR2 YYNGEE. This CDR3 spans 18 amino acids.

This clonotype was counted only a few times. The chain combines TRBV6-1 with TRBJ2-6; possibly TRBD1 or TRBD2 for D (5 bases each). This CDR3 is built from 14 residues. The V gene's germline CDR1 is MNHNS and CDR2 SASEGT. V gave up 11 bases and J gave up 1 base, with 12 bases separating them. Here the CDR3 reads CASGAQSGANVLTF. In DNA, the CDR3 is TGTGCCTCCGGGGCACAGTCTGGGGCCAACGTCCTGACTTTC.

The rearrangement links TRBV12-3 or TRBV12-4 to TRBJ2-3; 11 bases fit TRBD2. The V gene end was trimmed by 1 base and the J gene end by 0 bases; junction bases not matched to a gene: 3. The CDR3 runs 17 residues. CDR3 amino acids: CASSLGLAGTSTDTQYF. CDR3 coding DNA: TGTGCCAGCAGTTTAGGACTAGCGGGGACTAGCACAGATACGCAGTATTTT.

V gene TRBV20-1 combines with J gene TRBJ2-6, with D possibly TRBD1 on 5 matching bases. The V end lost 3 bases, the J end lost 4 bases, and 10 bases lay between the germline ends. Germline V CDR1 and CDR2: DFQATT, SNEGSKA (reference sequence). The length of the CDR3 is 14 residues. CDR3 sequence reads: CSARDTSGANVLTF. The CDR3, as DNA: TGCAGTGCTAGGGACACGTCCGGGGCCAACGTCCTGACTTTC.

V usage is TRBV18 and J usage is TRBJ2-1; D remains unclear. CDR1 is KGHSH, CDR2 LQKENI, per germline. V lost 2 bases and J 5 bases, leaving 7 bases between the germline ends. The CDR3 runs to 13 residues. This CDR3 reads CASSPGADNEQFF. The CDR3 nucleotides read TGTGCCAGCTCACCAGGAGCAGACAATGAGCAGTTCTTC.

This clonotype appeared a single time. The chain joins TRBV6-2 or TRBV6-3 to TRBJ2-4; 12 bases match TRBD2. The CDR3 spans 18 residues. After removal of 4 bases from V and 0 bases from J, the junction contained 7 bases not matched to a gene. The germline CDR1 and CDR2 sequences are MNHEY and SVGEGT. CDR3 region: CASSSRTSGAIAKNIQYF. The CDR3 region has the DNA TGTGCCAGCAGTTCCCGGACTAGCGGGGCCATAGCCAAAAACATTCAGTACTTC.

This clonotype was seen only a few times. This chain links TRBV5-1 with TRBJ2-7, with D tentatively TRBD1 or TRBD2 (6 bases each). The CDR3 has 15 amino acids. Looked up from germline, CDR1 is SGHRS and CDR2 is YFSETQ. V was shortened by 4 bases and J by 0 bases, with 14 bases between the two germline ends. Here the CDR3 DNA reads TGCGCCAGCAGCCAGGGGCGGGACCTCTCCTACGAGCAGTACTTC. Translating it yields CASSQGRDLSYEQYF.

The chain joins TRBV20-1 to TRBJ2-7; 8 bases map to TRBD1. Germline CDR1 reads DFQATT; CDR2 reads SNEGSKA (reference sequence). V gave up 5 bases and J gave up 0 bases; unmatched junction bases: 12. The CDR3 consists of 16 residues. The DNA of the CDR3 is TGCAGTGCTTATATGACACAGGGGGGCTCCTCCTACGAGCAGTACTTC. Protein product: CSAYMTQGGSSYEQYF.

This clonotype was seen a handful of times. V gene TRBV18 combines with J gene TRBJ1-4; D is uncertain. This CDR3 region has 12 residues. V was shortened by 8 bases and J by 8 bases, with 12 bases between the two germline ends. Germline loops: CDR1 KGHSH, CDR2 LQKENI. The CDR3 spells CASTQSREKLFF. The CDR3 bases are TGTGCCAGCACCCAAAGCCGCGAAAAACTGTTTTTT. Combining the CDR3 with reference TRBV18 and TRBJ1-4 gives the whole variable domain NAGVMQNPRHLVRRRGQEARLRCSPMKGHSHVYWYRQLPEEGLKFMVYLQKENIIDESGMPKERFSAEFPKEGPSILRIQQVVRGDSAAYFCASTQSREKLFFGSGTQLSVL.

The genes are TRBV7-7 and TRBJ1-4; D gene ambiguous. The V end lost 3 bases, the J end lost 8 bases, and 10 bases lay between the germline ends. Germline CDR1 and CDR2: SSHAT and FNYEAQ (reference sequence). The CDR3 spans 13 residues. The CDR3 region is CASSFRTGEKLFF. The CDR3 DNA sequence: TGTGCCAGCAGCTTTCGAACGGGAGAAAAACTGTTTTTT.

This clonotype has just a few counts. This chain connects TRBV12-3 or TRBV12-4 to TRBJ2-5; 13 nucleotides match TRBD2. V shed 4 bases and J 4 bases; nucleotides not matched to a gene: 6. The CDR3 spans 16 residues. This CDR3 reads CASSWTSGGTGETQYF. The CDR3 nucleotides are TGTGCCAGCAGTTGGACTAGCGGGGGCACCGGAGAGACCCAGTACTTC.

The chain carries TRBV7-8 and TRBJ2-3; D is uncertain. Germline assignment: CDR1 SGHVS and CDR2 FQNEAQ. Trimming left V 3 bases short and J 2 bases short, with 9 bases between. The CDR3 is made up of 14 amino acids. CDR3 DNA: TGTGCCAGCAGCTTGAAAGGAAACACAGATACGCAGTATTTT. It encodes CASSLKGNTDTQYF.

This rearrangement joins TRBV4-3 to TRBJ2-3, with D perhaps TRBD2 (7 bases). Trimming cost V 0 bases and J 0 bases, with 16 bases left between them. Germline V gives CDR1 LGHNA, CDR2 YSLEER. The CDR3 length is 18 residues. The CDR3 loop is CASSQDGMGGASTDTQYF. For the CDR3, the DNA is TGCGCCAGCAGCCAAGATGGGATGGGGGGGGCAAGCACAGATACGCAGTATTTT.

This chain connects TRBV7-9 to TRBJ1-2; tentative D call: TRBD1 (5 bases). This CDR3 spans 14 amino acids. V shed 6 bases and J shed 8 bases, with 19 bases lying between them. CDR1 and CDR2 (germline): SEHNR, FQNEAQ (reference sequence). CDR3 in DNA: TGTGCCAGCAGTCCCGACAGCCCCCGAAGGGGCTACACCTTC. It encodes CASSPDSPRRGYTF.

This rearrangement joins TRBV12-3 or TRBV12-4 to TRBJ1-1; the match to TRBD1 covers 7 bases. V gave up 5 bases and J gave up 6 bases; unmatched junction bases: 15. This CDR3 region has 16 residues. The CDR3 loop is CASSIRQGMAWAEAFF. The CDR3 bases are TGTGCCAGCAGTATCAGACAGGGAATGGCTTGGGCTGAAGCTTTCTTT.

This chain joins TRBV20-1 and TRBJ1-2; 7 nucleotides line up with TRBD1. V was clipped by 6 bases and J by 2 bases; unmatched bases: 12. Germline CDR1 reads DFQATT; CDR2 reads SNEGSKA (reference sequence). The CDR3 spans 15 residues. CDR3 bases: TGCAGTGCCCGAGGGGGCGCAGGGACGAACTATGGCTACACCTTC. It translates to CSARGGAGTNYGYTF.

Only a few counts were recorded for this clonotype. The rearrangement links TRBV6-5 to TRBJ2-3; TRBD1 matches 8 bases. The V gene's germline CDR1 is MNHEY and CDR2 SVGAGI. Trimming took 2 bases from V and 1 from J; bases not matched to a gene: 8. The CDR3 spans 17 residues. The CDR3 DNA is TGTGCCAGCAGTTACGCCCCTTCGACAGGGGGCACAGATACGCAGTATTTT. It specifies CASSYAPSTGGTDTQYF.

The CDR3 DNA reads as TGTGCCAGCAGTTCTGACAGGAAGAACTATGGCTACACCTTC. Its translation is CASSSDRKNYGYTF. The chain combines TRBV6-5 with TRBJ1-2; the D gene is possibly TRBD1 (6 bases). The CDR3 covers 14 residues. The germline V gene has CDR1 MNHEY and CDR2 SVGAGI. Trimming removed 4 bases from V and 2 bases from J, with 11 bases in between.

This chain joins TRBV6-5 and TRBJ1-2; 7 nucleotides align to TRBD1. J gave up 7 bases and V 3 bases, and 8 bases lay outside the gene matches. This CDR3 has 14 residues. CDR1 and CDR2 from the germline V gene are MNHEY and SVGAGI. CDR3 nucleotides: TGTGCCAGCAGTTATCGAGGGGGCGGGCTTGGCTACACCTTC. Its protein product is CASSYRGGGLGYTF.

The V gene is TRBV5-5, the J gene TRBJ1-5; perhaps TRBD1 as D (6 bases). Germline CDR1 and CDR2: SGHKS and YYEKEE (reference sequence). This CDR3 comprises 15 residues. Between the trimmed V and J ends, which lost 1 base and 6 bases, there was a span of 14 bases. CDR3 sequence: CASSLWGAPSQPQHF. The CDR3 DNA is TGTGCCAGCAGCTTGTGGGGGGCGCCCAGTCAGCCCCAGCATTTT.

This clonotype was seen only a few times. The chain combines TRBV5-5 with TRBJ2-3; 11 positions agree with TRBD2. The germline gives CDR1 SGHKS, CDR2 YYEKEE (reference sequence). CDR3 length: 16 residues. J lost 2 bases, V lost 0 bases, and 2 bases had no gene match. CDR3 in amino acids: CASSLVAGGYTDTQYF. For the CDR3, the DNA is TGTGCCAGCAGCTTGGTAGCGGGGGGGTACACAGATACGCAGTATTTT.